This T cell receptor beta chain was observed in a study of long-term antiretroviral therapy in people with HIV. Germline assignment: CDR1 ENHRY and CDR2 SYGVKD. V was pared by 6 bases and J by 9 bases, with 21 bases between. This CDR3 has 16 amino acids. Survey level was the resolution at which the v3.0 immunoSEQ assay ran. Data came from immunoSEQ multiplex PCR; TCRdb stores just in-frame clones and leaves some out. The table lists tens of thousands of clones, approximately 90% of them singletons. V gene TRBV10-3 combines with J gene TRBJ1-6; TRBD1 might be the D (6 bases). This clonotype was sampled from a man aged 18 to 29 with HIV. The source material was unsorted PBMCs, sampled 3.1 years after starting antiretroviral therapy. The CDR3 region has the DNA TGTGCCATCAGCGACCCAGCCAGGGGAGACGGTTCACCCCTCCACTTT. Its translation: CAISDPARGDGSPLHF.